The T cell receptor (beta chain) described here comes from a study of blood T cell repertoires in COVID-19. As for the study in general: The United States, Italy and Spain provided the acute and convalescent COVID-19 samples. T cells, B-cell-depleted T cells, or PBMCs provided the cDNA or gDNA that served as material.

How the authors handled the data: Reference gene primer amplification gave nucleated cell count estimates. The table came from immunoSEQ multiplex PCR; TCRdb's copy has only in-frame clones and leaves some out. V and J calls and clone size are those listed in that table; D and trimming were worked out from the DNA. The sample has about 140,000 clones, around 80% seen once. Trimming at V came to 10 bases and at J to 7 bases, leaving 6 bases not matched to a gene. There are 13 residues in the CDR3. Germline V CDR1 and CDR2: MNHEY, SVGAGI. Sequenced sample: peripheral blood. This TCR was recovered from a man in his sixties with active or convalescent COVID-19. The genes are TRBV6-5 and TRBJ2-2; 10 positions agree with TRBD1. In DNA form, the CDR3 reads TGTGCCATCAAGACAGGGGGCCTCGGGGAGCTGTTTTTT. It yields the protein CAIKTGGLGELFF.